Sequencing of this T cell receptor (beta chain) was carried out in a study of beta chain features in type 1 diabetes. Sorting that relied on CD45RO/CCR7/CD25/CD127/CD95/CD27 yielded CD4+ naive, central memory, regulatory and stem cell-like memory cells. A word on this clone: Its antigen is as yet unknown.

Expressed TCRB transcripts got sequenced, as all isolated RNA was reverse transcribed. TCRdb keeps only in-frame clones here, not all; method: immunoSEQ multiplex PCR. Of 900,000 or so clones listed, 15% to 20% were seen once; the top ten hold 0.02% to 0.025%. General study points: Among type 1 diabetes patients, VDJ junctions had fewer insertions and more deletions.

Sequenced sample: naive CD4+ T cells from blood. The receptor was derived from a woman between 18 and 29 years old in good health.

The CDR3 reads CASRTGLNTEAFF. In DNA form, the CDR3 reads TGTGCCAGCAGGACAGGGTTGAACACTGAAGCTTTCTTT. J is TRBJ1-1 and V is TRBV14; 7 bases are a match to TRBD1. Unmatched junction bases numbered 1, after V lost 6 bases and J lost 0 bases. Per germline, CDR1 SGHDN and CDR2 FVKESK. CDR3 length: 13 residues.